The 2 T cell receptor beta chains below all came from one sample that was sequenced in a study of blood T cells in healthy people across ages. Next came a second PCR, run for about 6 to 11 cycles, which used a sample-barcoded 5' primer along with a J-beta primer mix. TCRdb reanalysed the 5' RACE reads using MiXCR and keeps one entry per CDR3 protein. The data show roughly 720,000 distinct CDR3 sequences, roughly 50% seen once. Sequenced sample: blood. These receptors originate from a man older than 75 in good health.

The chain is built from TRBV2 and TRBJ1-2; a possible D gene is TRBD1 (5 bases). Germline V lookup: CDR1 SNHLY, CDR2 FYNNEI. V lost 3 bases and J lost 8, with 19 bases in between. The CDR3 length is 15 residues. In nucleotides, the CDR3 is TGTGCCAGCAGTGAGGGGCGGGCCAACTATGGGGGCTACACCTTC. It translates to CASSEGRANYGGYTF.

In the case of this clonotype: A much bigger clone sits one base away, suggesting this may be a read error. V gene TRBV10-2 combines with J gene TRBJ1-5, with D hard to call. Germline V CDR1 and CDR2: WSHSY, SAAADI. This CDR3 spans 15 amino acids. Trimming stripped 8 bases from V and 2 bases from J, with 16 bases between. DNA for the CDR3: TGCGCCAGCGGTCCGGCCAGCCGAGGCAATCAGCCCCAGCATTTT. It yields the protein CASGPASRGNQPQHF.